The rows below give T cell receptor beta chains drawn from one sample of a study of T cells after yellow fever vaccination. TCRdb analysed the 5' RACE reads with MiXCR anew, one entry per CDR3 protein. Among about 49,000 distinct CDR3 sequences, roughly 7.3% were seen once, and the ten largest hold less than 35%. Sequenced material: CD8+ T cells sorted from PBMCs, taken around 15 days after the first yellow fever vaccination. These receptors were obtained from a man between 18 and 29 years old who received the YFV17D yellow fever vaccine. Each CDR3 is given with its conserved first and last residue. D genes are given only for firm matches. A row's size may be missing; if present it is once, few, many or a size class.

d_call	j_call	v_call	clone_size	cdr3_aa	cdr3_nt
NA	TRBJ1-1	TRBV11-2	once	CASSLDLGGEAFF	TGTGCCAGCAGCTTAGATTTAGGCGGTGAAGCTTTCTTT
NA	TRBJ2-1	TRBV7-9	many	CASSFTRAEQFF	TGTGCCAGCAGCTTCACACGTGCCGAGCAGTTCTTC
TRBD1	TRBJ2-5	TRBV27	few	CASSLGTGIETQYF	TGTGCCAGCAGTTTAGGGACAGGGATTGAGACCCAGTACTTC
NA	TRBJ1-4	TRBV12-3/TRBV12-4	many	CASSRTASTNEKLFF	TGTGCCAGCAGCCGGACGGCGTCAACTAATGAAAAACTGTTTTTT
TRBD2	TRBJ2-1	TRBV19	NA	CASSITGLAGYNEQFF	TGTGCCAGTAGTATTACGGGACTAGCGGGTTACAATGAGCAGTTCTTC
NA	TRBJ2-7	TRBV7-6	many	CASSLEEASSYEQYF	TGTGCCAGCAGCTTAGAGGAAGCGAGCTCCTACGAGCAGTACTTC
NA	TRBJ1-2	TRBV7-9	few	CASSLALQGTDGYTF	TGTGCCAGCAGCTTAGCCCTACAGGGAACGGATGGCTACACCTTC
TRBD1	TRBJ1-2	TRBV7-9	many	CASSLDNRGTYGYTF	TGTGCCAGCAGCTTAGATAACAGGGGTACCTATGGCTACACCTTC
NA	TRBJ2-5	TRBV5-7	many	CATGGDKEYQETQYF	TGTGCCACAGGGGGGGACAAGGAGTACCAAGAGACCCAGTACTTC
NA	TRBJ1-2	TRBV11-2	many	CASSLEKDGYTF	TGTGCCAGCAGCTTAGAAAAAGATGGCTACACCTTC
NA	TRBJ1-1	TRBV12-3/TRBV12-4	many	CASSFGSEAFF	TGTGCCAGCAGTTTTGGATCTGAAGCTTTCTTT
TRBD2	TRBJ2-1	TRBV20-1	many	CSAEGETSSNEQFF	TGCAGTGCAGAGGGAGAGACTAGCTCCAATGAGCAGTTCTTC
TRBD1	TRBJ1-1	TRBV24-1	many	CATSDRNRGHTEAFF	TGTGCCACCAGTGATCGAAACAGGGGACACACTGAAGCTTTCTTT
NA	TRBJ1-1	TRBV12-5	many	CASGSPYLNTEAFF	TGTGCTAGTGGTTCACCCTACCTGAACACTGAAGCTTTCTTT
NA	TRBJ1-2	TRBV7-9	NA	CASSVGTDGYTF	TGTGCCAGCAGCGTTGGGACGGATGGCTACACCTTC
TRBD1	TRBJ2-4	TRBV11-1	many	CASSGRDRDVIRGNIQYF	TGTGCCAGCAGCGGCCGGGACAGGGATGTAATAAGGGGAAACATTCAGTACTTC
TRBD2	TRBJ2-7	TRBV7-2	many	CASSSSGTPPHEQYF	TGTGCCAGCAGCTCTAGCGGGACACCGCCCCACGAGCAGTACTTC
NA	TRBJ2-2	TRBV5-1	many	CASKFNTGELFF	TGCGCCAGCAAGTTTAACACCGGGGAGCTGTTTTTT
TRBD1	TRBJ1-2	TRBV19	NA	CATERQGKGYTF	TGTGCCACTGAGAGACAGGGGAAAGGCTACACCTTC
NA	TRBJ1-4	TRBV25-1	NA	CASSELTANEKLFF	TGTGCCAGCAGTGAATTGACAGCCAATGAAAAACTGTTTTTT